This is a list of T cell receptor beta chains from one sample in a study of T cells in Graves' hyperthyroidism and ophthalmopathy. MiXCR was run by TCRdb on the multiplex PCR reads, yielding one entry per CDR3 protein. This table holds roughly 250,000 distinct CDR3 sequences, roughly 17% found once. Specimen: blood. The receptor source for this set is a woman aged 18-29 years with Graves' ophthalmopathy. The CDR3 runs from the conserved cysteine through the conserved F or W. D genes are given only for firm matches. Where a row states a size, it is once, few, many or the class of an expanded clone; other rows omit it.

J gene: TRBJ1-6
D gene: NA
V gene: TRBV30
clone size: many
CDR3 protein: CAWSVHATNSPLHF
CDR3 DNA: TGTGCCTGGAGTGTACACGCAACCAATTCACCCCTCCACTTT

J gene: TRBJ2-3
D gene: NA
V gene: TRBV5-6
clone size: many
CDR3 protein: CASSLAGTFTDTQYF
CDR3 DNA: TGTGCCAGCAGCTTGGCCGGGACTTTCACAGATACGCAGTATTTT

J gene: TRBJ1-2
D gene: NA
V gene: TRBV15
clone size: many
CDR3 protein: CATSSPIYGYTF
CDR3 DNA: TGTGCCACCAGCAGTCCCATCTATGGCTACACCTTC

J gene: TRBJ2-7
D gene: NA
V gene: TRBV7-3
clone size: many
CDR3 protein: CASSLTQGHEQYF
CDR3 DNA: TGTGCCAGCAGCTTAACTCAGGGTCACGAGCAGTACTTC

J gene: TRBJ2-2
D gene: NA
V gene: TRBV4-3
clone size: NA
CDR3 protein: CASSQEWMEAGTGELFF
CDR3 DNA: TGCGCCAGCAGCCAAGAATGGATGGAGGCAGGGACCGGGGAGCTGTTTTTT

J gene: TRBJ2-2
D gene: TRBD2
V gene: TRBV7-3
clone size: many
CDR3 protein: CASSLGLAGGTGELFF
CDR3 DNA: TGTGCCAGCAGCTTAGGACTAGCGGGAGGCACCGGGGAGCTGTTTTTT

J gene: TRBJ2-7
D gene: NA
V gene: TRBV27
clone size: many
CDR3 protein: CASGGPSYEQYF
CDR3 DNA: TGTGCCAGCGGAGGTCCTTCCTACGAGCAGTACTTC

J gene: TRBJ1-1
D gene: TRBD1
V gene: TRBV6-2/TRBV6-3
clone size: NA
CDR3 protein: CASSHGQGAPEAFF
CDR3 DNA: TGTGCCAGCAGTCACGGACAGGGGGCACCTGAAGCTTTCTTT

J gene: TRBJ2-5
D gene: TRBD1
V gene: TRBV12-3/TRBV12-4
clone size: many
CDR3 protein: CASNGQGTETQYF
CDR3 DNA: TGTGCCAGCAATGGACAGGGAACGGAGACCCAGTACTTC

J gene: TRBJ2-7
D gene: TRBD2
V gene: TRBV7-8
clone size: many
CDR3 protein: CASSFWAGEGDEQYF
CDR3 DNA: TGTGCCAGCAGCTTCTGGGCGGGAGAAGGCGACGAGCAGTACTTC